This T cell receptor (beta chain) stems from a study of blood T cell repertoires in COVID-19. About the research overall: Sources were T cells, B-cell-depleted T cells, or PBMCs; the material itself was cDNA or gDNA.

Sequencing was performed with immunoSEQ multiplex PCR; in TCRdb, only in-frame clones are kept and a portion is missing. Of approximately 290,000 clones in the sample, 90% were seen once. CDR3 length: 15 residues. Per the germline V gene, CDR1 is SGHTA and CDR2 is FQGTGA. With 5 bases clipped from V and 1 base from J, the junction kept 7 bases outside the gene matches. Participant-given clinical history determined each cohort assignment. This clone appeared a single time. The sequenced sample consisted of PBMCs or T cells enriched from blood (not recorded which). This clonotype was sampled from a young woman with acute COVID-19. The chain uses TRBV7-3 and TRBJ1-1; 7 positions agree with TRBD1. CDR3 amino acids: CASSVAGGGNTEAFF. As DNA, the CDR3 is TGTGCCAGCAGCGTCGCAGGGGGTGGGAACACTGAAGCTTTCTTT.